This passage covers 15 T cell receptor beta chains from one sample sequenced in a study of Graves' ophthalmopathy and Graves' hyperthyroidism. Amplified material comprised TCR beta CDR3 regions derived from RNA transcripts. RT-PCR in the first round used HTBI primers; a second-round multiplex PCR followed. TCRdb passed the multiplex PCR reads through MiXCR, listing each CDR3 protein once. The sample lists about 700,000 distinct CDR3 sequences, roughly two fifths occurring once. The sequenced sample was peripheral blood. The source is an adult man with Graves' ophthalmopathy.

This clonotype was picked up a small number of times. V usage is TRBV2 and J usage is TRBJ2-7, with 12 bases lining up with TRBD2. Germline-derived CDR1 and CDR2 are SNHLY and FYNNEI. This CDR3 has 17 amino acids. Trimming cost V 6 bases and J 5 bases; bases outside gene matches: 14. The CDR3 region is CASSQPSGGVGFDEQYF. CDR3 nucleotide sequence: TGTGCCAGCAGCCAACCTAGCGGGGGGGTTGGTTTCGACGAGCAGTACTTC. Full variable domain (rest looked up from reference TRBV2 and TRBJ2-7): EPEVTQTPSHQVTQMGQEVILRCVPISNHLYFYWYRQILGQKVEFLVSFYNNEISEKSEIFDDQFSVERPDGSNFTLKIRSTKLEDSAMYFCASSQPSGGVGFDEQYFGPGTRLTVT.

The genes are TRBV6-1 and TRBJ2-3; D remains unclear. Between the trimmed V and J ends, which lost 3 bases and 2 bases, there was a span of 6 bases. CDR3 length: 13 amino acids. Germline V gives CDR1 MNHNS, CDR2 SASEGT. The CDR3, as DNA: TGTGCCAGCAGTGACAGAAACACAGATACGCAGTATTTT. Translating gives CASSDRNTDTQYF.

This clonotype was seen many times. The rearrangement joins TRBV10-1 to TRBJ1-2, with 7 bases lining up with TRBD1. The CDR3 loop spans 13 amino acids. Germline V gene data show CDR1 as WNHNN and CDR2 as SYGVQD (reference sequence). V trimming: 4 bases; J trimming: 3 bases; junction bases outside the gene matches: 2. The CDR3, as DNA: TGCGCCAGCAGTGCCGGACAGGACTATGGCTACACCTTC. Translating gives CASSAGQDYGYTF.

The gene calls are TRBV15 and TRBJ2-7; D call uncertain. Germline V gives CDR1 LNHNV, CDR2 YYDKDF (reference sequence). With 10 bases removed from V and 5 bases from J, the gap between germline ends came to 21 bases. The length of the CDR3 is 14 residues. The CDR3, as DNA: TGTGCCAGCTCCTCGACCGGGCCTATGGACGAGCAGTACTTC. It codes for CASSSTGPMDEQYF.

This clonotype was detected ten times or more. The gene calls are TRBV7-9 and TRBJ1-1; maybe TRBD1 (5 bases). V gave up 5 bases and J gave up 2 bases, with 15 bases separating them. Germline CDR1 reads SEHNR; CDR2 reads FQNEAQ (reference sequence). This CDR3 spans 15 amino acids. The CDR3 nucleotides are TGTGCCAGCAGCCACCGGGACGGCGGAAACACTGAAGCTTTCTTT. It translates to CASSHRDGGNTEAFF.

This clonotype was picked up many times. The chain links TRBV7-3 to TRBJ1-5, with D possibly TRBD1 on 6 matching bases. Looked up from germline, CDR1 is SGHTA and CDR2 is FQGTGA. V was pared by 4 bases and J by 6 bases, with 28 bases between. The length of the CDR3 is 19 residues. The CDR3 sequence: CASSSARRDTHHGSQPQHF. The DNA of the CDR3 is TGTGCCAGCAGCTCGGCGCGCAGGGACACACATCACGGAAGTCAGCCCCAGCATTTT.

This clonotype was seen once. The chain has TRBV11-2 and TRBJ1-1; weak D call: TRBD1 (6 bases). Trimming removed 3 bases at V and 0 bases at J, with 14 bases between. Germline CDR1 and CDR2: SGHAT and FQNNGV. The CDR3 sequence is 16 residues long. This CDR3 is CASSFRQAFMNTEAFF. In nucleotides, the CDR3 is TGTGCCAGCAGCTTCCGACAGGCCTTCATGAACACTGAAGCTTTCTTT. Using reference TRBV11-2 and TRBJ1-1 for the parts outside the CDR3, the full variable domain is EAGVAQSPRYKIIEKRQSVAFWCNPISGHATLYWYQQILGQGPKLLIQFQNNGVVDDSQLPKDRFSAERLKGVDSTLKIQPAKLEDSAVYLCASSFRQAFMNTEAFFGQGTRLTVV.

The chain combines TRBV10-3 with TRBJ1-1; 7 nucleotides line up with TRBD1. This CDR3 spans 13 amino acids. The ends lost 8 bases at V and 1 base at J; junction bases unmatched: 4. Germline V gene sequence: CDR1 ENHRY, CDR2 SYGVKD. CDR3 amino acids: CAIGGTANTEAFF. CDR3 nucleotide sequence: TGTGCCATCGGAGGGACAGCGAACACTGAAGCTTTCTTT.

V usage is TRBV2 and J usage is TRBJ2-2, with a possible D match to TRBD2 (6 bases). Trimming took 5 bases from V and 7 from J, leaving 11 bases between them. Germline V gives CDR1 SNHLY, CDR2 FYNNEI. This CDR3 has 13 residues. DNA for the CDR3: TGTGCCAGCAGTTTGACTAGAATCGGGGAGCTGTTTTTT. Residues: CASSLTRIGELFF.

V usage is TRBV7-2 and J usage is TRBJ2-5; D is possibly TRBD2 (6 bases). This CDR3 spans 17 amino acids. Looked up from germline, CDR1 is SGHTA and CDR2 is FQGNSA. Trimming stripped 6 bases from V and 1 base from J, with 21 bases between. For the CDR3, the DNA is TGTGCCAGCAGTGGCACGGAGGGATTTGCGGGCCAAGAGACCCAGTACTTC. It is translated as CASSGTEGFAGQETQYF.

This clonotype showed up many times. The CDR3 reads CASSLERGKLFF. The CDR3 nucleotides are TGTGCCAGCAGCTTGGAGCGCGGAAAACTGTTTTTT. The chain joins TRBV5-8 to TRBJ1-4; D is unclear. Germline CDR1 is SGHTS and CDR2 is YDEGEE. Between the trimmed V and J ends, which lost 0 bases and 10 bases, there was a span of 7 bases. This CDR3 contains 12 residues.

The gene calls are TRBV7-2 and TRBJ1-6; the match to TRBD1 covers 9 bases. Germline CDR1 and CDR2: SGHTA and FQGNSA. J was trimmed by 5 bases and V by 5 bases; bases with no gene match: 7. CDR3 size: 16 residues. CDR3 in DNA: TGTGCCAGCAGCAGGGCGGACAGGGGTAATAATTCACCCCTCCACTTT. Amino acids: CASSRADRGNNSPLHF.

The V call is TRBV29-1, the J call TRBJ1-6; D not resolved. The CDR3 runs to 11 residues. Trimming removed 8 bases from V and 13 bases from J, with 15 bases in between. Germline CDR1 SQVTM, CDR2 ANQGSEA. As DNA, the CDR3 is TGCAGCTTTAGCGAGTCGACCCCCCTCCACTTT. This encodes CSFSESTPLHF.

This clonotype showed up just once. The rearrangement uses TRBV5-1 and TRBJ1-1, with TRBD1 matching 7 bases. In germline, CDR1 is SGHRS, CDR2 YFSETQ. CDR3 size: 14 residues. Unmatched junction bases numbered 4, after V lost 2 bases and J lost 3 bases. CDR3 in amino acids: CASSFGTADTEAFF. In nucleotides, the CDR3 is TGCGCCAGCAGCTTTGGGACAGCGGACACTGAAGCTTTCTTT.

The V and J genes are TRBV25-1 and TRBJ1-1; TRBD1 aligns across 8 bases. Germline V gene sequence: CDR1 MGHDK, CDR2 SYGVNS. The CDR3 sequence is 14 residues long. With 8 bases clipped from V and 4 bases from J, the junction kept 9 bases outside the gene matches. CDR3 protein: CASVEQGASTEAFF. The DNA for the CDR3 is TGTGCCAGCGTTGAGCAGGGGGCCTCCACTGAAGCTTTCTTT. Variable domain in full (rest from reference TRBV25-1 and TRBJ1-1): EADIYQTPRYLVIGTGKKITLECSQTMGHDKMYWYQQDPGMELHLIHYSYGVNSTEKGDLSSESTVSRIRTEHFPLTLESARPSHTSQYLCASVEQGASTEAFFGQGTRLTVV.